A single sample is the source of the 14 T cell receptor beta chains below, sequenced in a study of T cell changes during pregnancy in multiple sclerosis. Profiling relied on immunoSEQ multiplex PCR, and the TCRdb table lists in-frame clones only, not all of them. The sample includes approximately 58,000 clones, about nine tenths of them seen just once. The sequencing here drew on peripheral blood, taken in the second trimester of pregnancy. These receptors were collected from a female donor with multiple sclerosis, enrolled in a pregnancy study.

The chain carries TRBV10-3 and TRBJ1-1; unclear D gene. The CDR3 length is 14 residues. Trimming removed 0 bases at V and 3 bases at J, with 8 bases between. Germline assignment: CDR1 ENHRY and CDR2 SYGVKD. The chain's CDR3 is CAISESAQDTEAFF. The CDR3 DNA sequence: TGTGCCATCAGTGAGTCTGCGCAGGACACTGAAGCTTTCTTT.

The chain carries TRBV6-6 and TRBJ2-5; D might be TRBD1 (5 bases). CDR1 MNHNY and CDR2 SVGAGI come from the germline V gene (reference sequence). V was shortened by 0 bases and J by 5 bases, with 10 bases between the two germline ends. The CDR3 sequence is 14 residues long. CDR3 region: CASSYSRVHETQYF. The CDR3 DNA sequence: TGTGCCAGCAGTTACTCCAGGGTTCACGAGACCCAGTACTTC.

This rearrangement joins TRBV5-5 to TRBJ1-2; D might be TRBD1 (5 bases). With 6 bases removed from V and 1 base from J, the gap between germline ends came to 10 bases. This CDR3 is 13 amino acids long. Germline assignment: CDR1 SGHKS and CDR2 YYEKEE (reference sequence). CDR3 nucleotides: TGTGCCAGCAAAGTGGGGGGTAACTATGGCTACACCTTC. Translating it yields CASKVGGNYGYTF.

V and J are TRBV28 and TRBJ2-1; 12 bases match TRBD2. The CDR3 is 15 residues long. V was clipped by 1 base and J by 7 bases; unmatched bases: 2. In germline, CDR1 is MDHEN, CDR2 SYDVKM. In DNA form, the CDR3 reads TGTGCCAGCAGTTTATATGGACTAGCGGGGAATGAGCAGTTCTTC. This gives the protein CASSLYGLAGNEQFF.

V gene TRBV7-5 combines with J gene TRBJ2-5; TRBD2, the D gene given by the table, was not confirmed from the DNA. TRBV7-5 is flagged as a pseudogene. The CDR3 contains 13 residues. The CDR3 here is CARSPSDRETQYF. The DNA for the CDR3 is TGTGCCAGAAGCCCGAGCGACCGGGAGACCCAGTACTTC.

CDR3 nucleotides: TGTGCCAGCAGTTTATACCCGCGCAACGAGCAGTACTTC. Translating gives CASSLYPRNEQYF. V usage is TRBV28 and J usage is TRBJ2-7; D gene uncertain. This CDR3 region has 13 residues. V lost 1 base to trimming and J lost 5 bases, with 9 bases between them. Germline V gene data show CDR1 as MDHEN and CDR2 as SYDVKM.

CDR3 nucleotides: TGTGCCATACCCTCTGTAGCGGGAGGGCCACCAGATACGCAGTATTTT. Residues: CAIPSVAGGPPDTQYF. The rearrangement links TRBV7-9 to TRBJ2-3, with 11 bases that match TRBD2. J was trimmed by 4 bases and V by 10 bases; bases with no gene match: 13. The CDR3 covers 16 residues. Looked up from germline, CDR1 is SEHNR and CDR2 is FQNEAQ (reference sequence).

V usage is TRBV27 and J usage is TRBJ2-2, with TRBD2 matching over 7 bases. V lost 10 bases and J lost 0; bases outside the gene matches: 5. CDR3 length: 14 amino acids. Germline CDR1 reads MNHEY; CDR2 reads SMNVEV (reference sequence). The CDR3 region is CATKRGPNTGELFF. CDR3 nucleotide sequence: TGTGCCACTAAGCGGGGACCGAACACCGGGGAGCTGTTTTTT.

The rearrangement uses TRBV4-1 and TRBJ2-7, with D possibly being TRBD1 (5 bases). CDR1 MGHRA and CDR2 YSYEKL come from the germline V gene. Trimming took off 0 bases at V and 2 bases at J, with 11 bases between the two ends. This CDR3 comprises 15 residues. The CDR3 nucleotides are TGCGCCAGCAGCCAAGACCAGGGCTTGCCCTACGAGCAGTACTTC. This codes for CASSQDQGLPYEQYF.

This sequence joins TRBV5-5 and TRBJ1-4; TRBD1 aligns across 12 bases. Unmatched junction bases numbered 2, after V lost 3 bases and J lost 8 bases. CDR1 and CDR2 (germline): SGHKS, YYEKEE (reference sequence). The CDR3 is made up of 14 amino acids. The CDR3 is CASSYGTGGEKLFF. In DNA, the CDR3 is TGTGCCAGCAGCTACGGGACAGGGGGCGAAAAACTGTTTTTT.

The chain is built from TRBV7-2 and TRBJ2-5; 9 nucleotides line up with TRBD2. Germline V gives CDR1 SGHTA, CDR2 FQGNSA. The CDR3 consists of 15 residues. J lost 1 base, V lost 5 bases, and 5 bases had no gene match. The CDR3 reads CASSPRGLAQETQYF. Written as DNA, the CDR3 is TGTGCCAGCAGCCCCAGGGGACTAGCCCAAGAGACCCAGTACTTC. The entire variable domain, with the rest obtained from reference TRBV7-2 and TRBJ2-5, is as follows: GAGVSQSPSNKVTEKGKDVELRCDPISGHTALYWYRQSLGQGLEFLIYFQGNSAPDKSGLPSDRFSAERTGGSVSTLTIQRTQQEDSAVYLCASSPRGLAQETQYFGPGTRLLVL.

This chain connects TRBV7-2 to TRBJ2-1; D uncertain. CDR1 and CDR2 (germline): SGHTA, FQGNSA. V was pared by 3 bases and J by 4 bases, with 13 bases between. This CDR3 is 15 amino acids long. This CDR3 is CASSLGVSLYNEQFF. The CDR3 nucleotides are TGTGCCAGCAGCTTGGGTGTTAGCCTGTACAATGAGCAGTTCTTC.

The chain recombines TRBV4-1 with TRBJ1-2; tentative D call: TRBD1 (6 bases). CDR1 MGHRA and CDR2 YSYEKL come from the germline V gene. Trimming left V 1 base short and J 1 base short, with 22 bases between. This CDR3 region has 19 residues. CDR3 loop: CASSQVSRGAHPLNYGYTF. The CDR3 DNA follows: TGCGCCAGCAGCCAAGTGTCCAGGGGCGCTCATCCACTTAACTATGGCTACACCTTC.

The chain joins TRBV30 to TRBJ2-5, with D perhaps TRBD2 (7 bases). There are 13 residues in the CDR3. V was cut by 5 bases and J by 5 bases, with 15 bases left in between. The germline V gene encodes CDR1 GTSNPN and CDR2 SVGIG (reference sequence). In DNA form, the CDR3 reads TGTGCCTGGGGAGGGGGGGTTTTTGAGACCCAGTACTTC. Protein sequence: CAWGGGVFETQYF. Based on the CDR3 plus reference TRBV30 and TRBJ2-5, the full variable domain is SQTIHQWPATLVQPVGSPLSLECTVEGTSNPNLYWYRQAAGRGLQLLFYSVGIGQISSEVPQNLSASRPQDRQFILSSKKLLLSDSGFYLCAWGGGVFETQYFGPGTRLLVL.